These 18 T cell receptor beta chains originate from one sample sequenced in a study of blood T cell repertoires in COVID-19. Method: immunoSEQ multiplex PCR; TCRdb's copy keeps in-frame clones and lacks some. The sample lists roughly 500,000 clones, 80% to 90% seen once, with roughly 0.92% in the top ten. Specimen: peripheral blood. The receptors come from a young man with COVID-19, enrolled during active disease.

This rearrangement joins TRBV5-6 to TRBJ1-1; D remains unclear. This CDR3 is built from 13 residues. Germline loops: CDR1 SGHDT, CDR2 YYEEEE. Trimming stripped 4 bases from V and 11 bases from J, with 18 bases between. CDR3 sequence reads: CASSTTIDSWAFF. The CDR3 DNA is TGTGCCAGCAGCACCACAATCGACTCCTGGGCTTTCTTT.

The chain is built from TRBV6-1 and TRBJ1-2, with 11 bases fitting TRBD1. This CDR3 spans 15 amino acids. From germline, CDR1 is MNHNS and CDR2 SASEGT. V trimming: 2 bases; J trimming: 7 bases; junction bases outside the gene matches: 6. The CDR3 DNA sequence: TGTGCCAGCAGTGAAATCGGGACAGGGGGAGGTGGCTACACCTTC. This translates into CASSEIGTGGGGYTF.

The rearrangement links TRBV6-2 or TRBV6-3 to TRBJ2-5; 8 nucleotides line up with TRBD2. After removal of 6 bases from V and 4 bases from J, the junction contained 10 bases not matched to a gene. Germline V CDR1 and CDR2: MNHEY, SVGEGT. This CDR3 has 15 amino acids. The CDR3: CASSPGTRPLETQYF. The CDR3 DNA reads TGTGCCAGCAGCCCGGGGACTAGGCCCTTAGAGACCCAGTACTTC.

V is TRBV2 and J is TRBJ1-2; maybe TRBD1 (6 bases). This CDR3 has 13 amino acids. V lost 5 bases to trimming and J lost 4 bases, with 11 bases between them. Germline values: CDR1 SNHLY, CDR2 FYNNEI. In DNA, the CDR3 is TGTGCCAGCAGTACACAGGGACCCTATGGCTACACCTTC. Translation: CASSTQGPYGYTF.

This chain uses TRBV5-6 with TRBJ2-4; D is undetermined. CDR3 length: 18 residues. CDR1 and CDR2 from the germline V gene are SGHDT and YYEEEE. V was clipped by 5 bases and J by 0 bases, with 21 bases between them. Written as DNA, the CDR3 is TGTGCCAGCAGTTTTAGGTCGATGAGGCAGTTAGCCAAAAACATTCAGTACTTC. Encoded protein: CASSFRSMRQLAKNIQYF.

V is TRBV5-6 and J is TRBJ2-7; 16 bases line up with TRBD2. The V and J ends lost 2 bases and 3 bases, in that order; junction bases with no gene match: 11. The CDR3 totals 19 residues. The germline CDR1 and CDR2 sequences are SGHDT and YYEEEE. CDR3 residues: CASSFRPGLAGGPRYEQYF. The CDR3 DNA reads as TGTGCCAGCAGCTTTCGTCCGGGACTAGCGGGAGGGCCCCGCTACGAGCAGTACTTC.

This chain uses TRBV25-1 with TRBJ2-5; 8 bases align to TRBD1. The CDR3 sequence is 14 residues long. The germline gives CDR1 MGHDK, CDR2 SYGVNS. V shed 8 bases and J 4 bases; nucleotides not matched to a gene: 9. CDR3 in DNA: TGTGCCAGCCGCCCTCAGGGGGCGGTAGAGACCCAGTACTTC. Translating gives CASRPQGAVETQYF.

This clone showed up just once. The rearrangement links TRBV2 to TRBJ2-3; 8 bases line up with TRBD1. With V trimmed by 10 bases and J by 6 bases, 12 bases remained unmatched. Germline CDR1 is SNHLY and CDR2 is FYNNEI. This CDR3 spans 14 amino acids. The CDR3 loop is CATRAGGGRDTQYF. As DNA, the CDR3 is TGTGCCACCCGGGCAGGGGGCGGTAGGGATACGCAGTATTTT.

The V call is TRBV5-1, the J call TRBJ2-1; 7 bases align to TRBD2. The CDR3 has 14 amino acids. Germline CDR1 and CDR2: SGHRS and YFSETQ. Trimming at V came to 0 bases and at J to 6 bases, leaving 3 bases not matched to a gene. The CDR3, as DNA: TGCGCCAGCAGCTTGGTGGGCGGGAGCAATGAGCAGTTCTTC. Its protein product is CASSLVGGSNEQFF.

The chain recombines TRBV6-2 or TRBV6-3 with TRBJ2-1; D gene unclear. Per the germline V gene, CDR1 is MNHEY and CDR2 is SVGEGT. CDR3 length: 14 amino acids. Trimming pared 6 bases from V and 5 bases from J, leaving 14 bases between. The DNA for the CDR3 is TGTGCCAGCAGCAGATCCCTTGGCCACAATGAGCAGTTCTTC. Translation gives CASSRSLGHNEQFF.

The rearrangement uses TRBV18 and TRBJ1-4, with 7 positions matching TRBD1. The V gene's germline CDR1 is KGHSH and CDR2 LQKENI. V gave up 8 bases and J gave up 8 bases; unmatched junction bases: 5. The CDR3 length is 12 residues. Here the CDR3 reads CASGGTEEKLFF. The CDR3 DNA is TGTGCCAGCGGCGGGACAGAGGAAAAACTGTTTTTT.

This clone was recorded once. The chain combines TRBV4-2 with TRBJ2-5; unclear D gene. V was shortened by 0 bases and J by 8 bases, with 13 bases between the two germline ends. CDR3 size: 14 residues. Germline V gene sequence: CDR1 LGHNA, CDR2 YNFKEQ. The CDR3 sequence: CASSQDWVACTQYF. The CDR3 coding sequence is TGTGCCAGCAGCCAAGATTGGGTAGCTTGCACCCAGTACTTC.

This clone was observed a handful of times. The chain carries TRBV19 and TRBJ2-2; 10 bases match TRBD1. The CDR3 consists of 16 residues. The V segment lost 7 bases and the J segment 6 bases; nucleotides outside the gene matches: 11. The V gene's germline CDR1 is LNHDA and CDR2 SQIVND (reference sequence). The CDR3 sequence: CASTTWDRGRSGELFF. The CDR3 nucleotides read TGTGCCAGTACCACCTGGGACAGGGGAAGGTCCGGGGAGCTGTTTTTT.

Notes on this clone: Distinct nucleotide sequences in the sample also encode this CDR3. This CDR3 reads CASSLALGEQYF. CDR3 sequence (DNA): TGTGCCAGCAGTTTAGCGCTAGGTGAGCAGTACTTC. The chain has TRBV12-3 or TRBV12-4 and TRBJ2-7, with D uncertain. V shed 0 bases and J shed 7 bases, with 7 bases lying between them. The CDR3 has 12 residues.

With respect to this clone: The sample holds other DNA sequences that translate to the same CDR3. V is TRBV5-1 and J is TRBJ2-5, with D hard to call. CDR1 is SGHRS and CDR2 is YFSETQ in the germline V gene. The CDR3 totals 13 residues. With 5 bases removed from V and 1 base from J, the gap between germline ends came to 9 bases. The CDR3 loop is CASSTGSQETQYF. The CDR3 nucleotides are TGCGCCAGCAGTACCGGGTCCCAAGAGACCCAGTACTTC.

The chain uses TRBV5-1 and TRBJ1-5; no definite D call. V was pared by 4 bases and J by 4 bases, with 12 bases between. This CDR3 comprises 14 residues. Germline CDR1 SGHRS, CDR2 YFSETQ. The CDR3 nucleotides read TGCGCCAGCAGCAGTGGGGAGTTTAATCAGCCCCAGCATTTT. Translating gives CASSSGEFNQPQHF.

In its sample, this clone was seen once. The CDR3 DNA sequence: TGCGCCAGCAGCTCCGGGACAGCAAACTACGAGCAGTACTTC. The encoded protein is CASSSGTANYEQYF. The rearrangement uses TRBV5-1 and TRBJ2-7, with 7 bases lining up with TRBD1. The CDR3 runs 14 residues. V was pared by 3 bases and J by 3 bases, with 6 bases of the junction left unmatched. Per the germline V gene, CDR1 is SGHRS and CDR2 is YFSETQ.

This chain joins TRBV3-1 (or the pseudogene TRBV3-2) and TRBJ1-6; the match to TRBD1 covers 7 bases. Germline V gene lookup returns CDR1 LGHDT and CDR2 YNNKEL (reference sequence). The V gene end was trimmed by 4 bases and the J gene end by 9 bases; junction bases not matched to a gene: 9. The CDR3 has 15 amino acids. CDR3 protein: CASSPITGDGSPLHF. The CDR3 region has the DNA TGTGCCAGCAGCCCTATTACAGGGGACGGTTCACCCCTCCACTTT.